Described below is a single T cell receptor beta chain sequence and its context. Its antigen is currently unknown. The data were obtained in a study of a mutant IDH1 vaccine in newly diagnosed glioma. In the study overall: Treatment recipients were approximately 60% male and 37.5% female, and their mean age was about 39 years. Most had both radiotherapy and temozolomide beforehand; others had only one.

CDR1 is MGHDK, CDR2 SYGVNS, per germline. Trimming took 8 bases from V and 8 from J; bases not matched to a gene: 11. The CDR3 loop spans 15 amino acids. The time point: week 23, last vaccination. In every dose of vaccine, 300 ug of mutant IDH1 20-mer peptide was given alongside topical imiquimod. Libraries were prepared by immunoSEQ multiplex PCR; TCRdb keeps only in-frame clonotypes and omits some of them. The top ten hold roughly 8.8% of the sample, which has roughly 51,000 clones, approximately 78% seen once. The starting material was PBMCs, obtained from a glioma patient whose treatment included an IDH1 peptide vaccine. The V call is TRBV25-1, the J call TRBJ2-1; 11 positions match TRBD2. This receptor was identified in a woman between 35 and 50 years old with glioma. Some clones in this sample may be carry-over from other donors' samples. Written as DNA, the CDR3 is TGTGCCAGCGGTGTCAGAGCTAGCGGGGGGTATGAGCAGTTCTTC. Encoded protein: CASGVRASGGYEQFF.